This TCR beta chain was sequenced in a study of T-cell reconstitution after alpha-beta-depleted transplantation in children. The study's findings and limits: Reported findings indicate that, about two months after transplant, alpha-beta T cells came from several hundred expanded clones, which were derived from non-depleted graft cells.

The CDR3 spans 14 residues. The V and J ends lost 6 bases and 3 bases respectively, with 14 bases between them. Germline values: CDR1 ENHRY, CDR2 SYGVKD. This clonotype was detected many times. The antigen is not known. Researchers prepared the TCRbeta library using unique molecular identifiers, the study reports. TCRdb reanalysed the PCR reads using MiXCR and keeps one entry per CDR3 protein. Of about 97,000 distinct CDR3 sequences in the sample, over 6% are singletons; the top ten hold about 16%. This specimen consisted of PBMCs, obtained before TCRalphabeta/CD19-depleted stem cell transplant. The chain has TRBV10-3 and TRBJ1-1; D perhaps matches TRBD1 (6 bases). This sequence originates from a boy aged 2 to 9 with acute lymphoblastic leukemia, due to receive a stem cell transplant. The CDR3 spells CAIRGGGSDTEAFF. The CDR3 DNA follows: TGTGCCATCAGGGGGGGCGGCAGTGACACTGAAGCTTTCTTT.